The entry below gives a single T cell receptor (beta chain) sequence along with its context. The antigen remains unidentified. The sample belongs to a study of beta chain features in type 1 diabetes. Study-wide context: Comparable age, gender and cell yields were observed in patients relative to healthy donors. Study findings and constraints: Type 1 diabetes patients had moderately but significantly shorter TCRB CDR3s in all four CD4+ subsets. There was a possibility that cDNA sequencing over-represented cells with high TCR expression.

The germline V gene has CDR1 SQVTM and CDR2 ANQGSEA. V was clipped by 4 bases and J by 1 base, with 9 bases between them. This CDR3 has 13 amino acids. TCRB transcripts that were expressed got sequenced, as all of the isolated RNA had been reverse transcribed. Profiled with immunoSEQ multiplex PCR; TCRdb holds only in-frame clones, not every one. The sample holds some 240,000 clones, approximately 16% seen once. Each of the CD4+ naive, central memory, regulatory and stem cell-like memory populations was sorted via CD45RO/CCR7/CD25/CD127/CD95/CD27. The chain joins TRBV29-1 to TRBJ2-3; TRBD2 might be the D (6 bases). The TCR originated in a man aged 30 to 45 with type 1 diabetes. Sequenced input: naive CD4+ T cells from blood. CDR3 protein: CSVVGGGTDTQYF. The CDR3 bases are TGCAGCGTTGTTGGCGGGGGCACAGATACGCAGTATTTT.